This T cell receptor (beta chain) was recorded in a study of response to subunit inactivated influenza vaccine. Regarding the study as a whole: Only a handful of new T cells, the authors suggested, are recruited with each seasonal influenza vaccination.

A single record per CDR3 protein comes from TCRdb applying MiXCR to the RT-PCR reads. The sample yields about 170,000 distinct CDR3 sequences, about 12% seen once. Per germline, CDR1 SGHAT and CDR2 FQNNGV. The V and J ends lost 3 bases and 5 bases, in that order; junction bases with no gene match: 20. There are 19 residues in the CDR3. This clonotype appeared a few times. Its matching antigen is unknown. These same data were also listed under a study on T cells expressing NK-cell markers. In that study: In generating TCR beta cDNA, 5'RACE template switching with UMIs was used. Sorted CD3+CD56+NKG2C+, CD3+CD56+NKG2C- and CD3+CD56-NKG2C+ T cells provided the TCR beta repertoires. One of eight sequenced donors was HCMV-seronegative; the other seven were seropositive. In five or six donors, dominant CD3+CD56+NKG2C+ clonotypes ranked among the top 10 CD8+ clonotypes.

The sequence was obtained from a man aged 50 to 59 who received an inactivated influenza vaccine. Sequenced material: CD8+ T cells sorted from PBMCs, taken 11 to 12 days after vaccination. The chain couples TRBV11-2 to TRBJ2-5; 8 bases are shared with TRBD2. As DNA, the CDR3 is TGTGCCAGCAGCTTGAGTAATCTCCCCTGGCGGGGGGCCTTGGAGACCCAGTACTTC. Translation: CASSLSNLPWRGALETQYF.